This TCR beta chain was recovered during a study of circulating and synovial CD4+ cells in juvenile arthritis. Overall study results and limits: Traditional Vbeta family usage analysis missed the pathogenic-like versus bulk difference.

The germline V and J ends were trimmed by 5 bases and 2 bases, with 9 bases remaining between them. Germline V CDR1 and CDR2: LNHDA, SQIVND (reference sequence). This CDR3 contains 14 residues. Samples derive from patients with active juvenile idiopathic arthritis. The table came from immunoSEQ multiplex PCR; TCRdb's copy has only in-frame clones and leaves some out. The data contain just over 35,000 clones, roughly 94% of them seen just once; the ten biggest clones take up 0.55% to 0.75%. A few counts support this clone. Antigen: not known. The rearrangement uses TRBV19 and TRBJ2-2; D is perhaps TRBD1 (6 bases). Sequencing was done on a sample of CD4+ T cells from blood. The TCR comes from a human donor with juvenile idiopathic arthritis. The CDR3 bases are TGTGCCAGTAGTCCGGGACACAACACCGGGGAGCTGTTTTTT. Translated, it gives CASSPGHNTGELFF.